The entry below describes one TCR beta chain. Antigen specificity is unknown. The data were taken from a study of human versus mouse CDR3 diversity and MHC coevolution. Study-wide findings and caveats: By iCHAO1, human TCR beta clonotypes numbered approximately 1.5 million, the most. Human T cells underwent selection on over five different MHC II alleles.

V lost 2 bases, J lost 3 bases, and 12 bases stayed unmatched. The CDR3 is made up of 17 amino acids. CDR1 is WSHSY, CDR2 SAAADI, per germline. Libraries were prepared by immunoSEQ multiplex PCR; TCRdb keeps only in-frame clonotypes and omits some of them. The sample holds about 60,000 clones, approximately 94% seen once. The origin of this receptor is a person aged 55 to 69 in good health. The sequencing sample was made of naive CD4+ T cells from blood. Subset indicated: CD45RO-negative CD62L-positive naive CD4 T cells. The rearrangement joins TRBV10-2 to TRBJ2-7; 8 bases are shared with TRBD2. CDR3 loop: CASSEPSSGAGGYEQYF. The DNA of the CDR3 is TGCGCCAGCAGTGAGCCAAGTAGTGGGGCGGGAGGCTACGAGCAGTACTTC.